This section outlines one T cell receptor beta chain sequence together with its context. Its antigen is unidentified. The CDR3 sequence is 15 residues long. Trimming left V 5 bases short and J 2 bases short, with 15 bases between. Unique molecular identifiers were built into the TCR beta cDNA libraries. TCRdb itself ran the PCR reads through MiXCR, one entry per CDR3 protein. The repertoire consists of approximately 730,000 distinct CDR3 sequences, with 40% to 55% occurring once and the leading ten covering 4.9%. These data belong to a study of post-analysis software for immune sequencing data. General study findings and limits: Controls significantly exceeded multiple sclerosis patients in normalized Chao1 diversity. Elevated frequency relative to controls characterized several TRBV segments in patients, TRBV5-6, TRBV5-1 and TRBV20-1 among them.

The sequencing input was blood. This chain joins TRBV12-3 or TRBV12-4 and TRBJ2-5, with D tentatively TRBD2 (5 bases). The TCR sequence derives from a girl aged 10 to 17 with multiple sclerosis. The CDR3 sequence: CASSPGGAGQETQYF. The CDR3 region has the DNA TGTGCCAGCAGTCCTGGAGGAGCCGGGCAAGAGACCCAGTACTTC.